These 6 T cell receptor beta chains were all obtained from the same sample, sequenced in a study of blood T cell repertoires in COVID-19 (dated by TCRdb to the early 2020s). Library method: the immunoSEQ multiplex PCR assay. TCRdb limited this immuneACCESS table to in-frame rearrangements with V and J called. A share of clones is missing; checked studies link under half to unresolved V genes, and the rest is unexplained. The table for this sample lists about 270,000 clones; roughly 85% of them were counted only once. Approximately 9.1% of the sample belongs to the ten largest clones. Sequenced input: PBMCs or T cells enriched from blood (not recorded which). The receptors originated from a woman aged 45 to 65 with acute COVID-19.

V and J are TRBV29-1 and TRBJ1-2; D possibly corresponds to TRBD1 (6 bases). V shed 6 bases and J shed 4 bases, with 18 bases lying between them. This CDR3 is built from 14 residues. CDR1 is SQVTM and CDR2 is ANQGSEA in the germline V gene. The CDR3 protein is CSVERSGTIYGYTF. The CDR3 nucleotides read TGCAGCGTCGAAAGATCCGGGACAATCTATGGCTACACCTTC.

The CDR3 DNA sequence: TGTGCCATCAGTGAGCGAGGACAGGGTGATGAAAAACTGTTTTTT. It translates to CAISERGQGDEKLFF. The gene calls are TRBV10-3 and TRBJ1-4, with 8 bases that match TRBD1. Germline CDR1 and CDR2: ENHRY and SYGVKD. The CDR3 contains 15 residues. V lost 2 bases and J lost 6; bases outside the gene matches: 5.

In DNA form, the CDR3 reads TGCAGCGTTGAAGAAAGTCAGGGGGCGGCTTTCTTT. The encoded protein is CSVEESQGAAFF. The chain is built from TRBV29-1 and TRBJ1-1; 8 nucleotides align to TRBD1. V lost 0 bases to trimming and J lost 11 bases; unmatched junction nucleotides: 5. CDR1 and CDR2 (germline): SQVTM, ANQGSEA. The CDR3 sequence is 12 residues long. Combining the CDR3 with reference TRBV29-1 and TRBJ1-1 gives the whole variable domain SAVISQKPSRDICQRGTSLTIQCQVDSQVTMMFWYRQQPGQSLTLIATANQGSEATYESGFVIDKFPISRPNLTFSTLTVSNMSPEDSSIYLCSVEESQGAAFFGQGTRLTVV.

The chain has TRBV6-5 and TRBJ2-7; maybe TRBD1 (5 bases). Per the germline V gene, CDR1 is MNHEY and CDR2 is SVGAGI. Trimming removed 7 bases at V and 0 bases at J, with 16 bases between. The CDR3 has 15 residues. The DNA for the CDR3 is TGTGCCAGCAAACGACAGTCCCCGAGCTCCTACGAGCAGTACTTC. Translation: CASKRQSPSSYEQYF.

This clone appeared a single time. The chain recombines TRBV5-4 with TRBJ1-2; TRBD1 matches at 7 bases. V shed 5 bases and J 0 bases; nucleotides not matched to a gene: 10. Germline lookup yields CDR1 SGHNT and CDR2 YYREEE (reference sequence). This CDR3 has 16 amino acids. CDR3 in DNA: TGTGCCAGCAGGCCGGGACAGCAAACCTCTAACTATGGCTACACCTTC. This gives the protein CASRPGQQTSNYGYTF. The whole variable domain, remainder taken from reference TRBV5-4 and TRBJ1-2, is ETGVTQSPTHLIKTRGQQVTLRCSSQSGHNTVSWYQQALGQGPQFIFQYYREEENGRGNFPPRFSGLQFPNYSSELNVNALELDDSALYLCASRPGQQTSNYGYTFGSGTRLTVV.

This clone has only one observation. V gene TRBV5-4 combines with J gene TRBJ2-7; 10 nucleotides agree with TRBD2. Germline CDR1 reads SGHNT; CDR2 reads YYREEE (reference sequence). With 0 bases clipped from V and 3 bases from J, the junction kept 3 bases outside the gene matches. CDR3 length equals 15 residues. CDR3 loop: CASSLASSGGYEQYF. The CDR3, as DNA: TGTGCCAGCAGCTTGGCGTCTAGCGGGGGCTACGAGCAGTACTTC.